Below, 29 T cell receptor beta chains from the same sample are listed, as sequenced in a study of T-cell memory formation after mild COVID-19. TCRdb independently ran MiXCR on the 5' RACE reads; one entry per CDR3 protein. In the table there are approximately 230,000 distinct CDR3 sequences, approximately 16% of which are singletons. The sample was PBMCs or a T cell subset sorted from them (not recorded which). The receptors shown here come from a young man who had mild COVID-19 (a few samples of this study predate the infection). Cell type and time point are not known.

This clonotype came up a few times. CDR3 protein: CASSLWGSDTQYF. In DNA, the CDR3 is TGTGCCAGCAGTCTTTGGGGCTCAGATACGCAGTATTTT. The chain carries TRBV7-2 and TRBJ2-3, with D possibly matching TRBD1 (5 bases). Germline V gene sequence: CDR1 SGHTA, CDR2 FQGNSA. The CDR3 loop spans 13 amino acids. Between the trimmed V and J ends, which lost 6 bases and 4 bases, there was a span of 11 bases.

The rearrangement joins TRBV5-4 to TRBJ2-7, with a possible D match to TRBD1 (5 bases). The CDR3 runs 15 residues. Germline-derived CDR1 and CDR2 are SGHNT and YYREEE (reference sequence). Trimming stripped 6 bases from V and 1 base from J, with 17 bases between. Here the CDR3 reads CASTPGGAASYEQYF. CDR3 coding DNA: TGTGCCAGCACGCCAGGTGGGGCTGCTTCCTACGAGCAGTACTTC. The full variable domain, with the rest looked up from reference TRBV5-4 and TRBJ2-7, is ETGVTQSPTHLIKTRGQQVTLRCSSQSGHNTVSWYQQALGQGPQFIFQYYREEENGRGNFPPRFSGLQFPNYSSELNVNALELDDSALYLCASTPGGAASYEQYFGPGTRLTVT.

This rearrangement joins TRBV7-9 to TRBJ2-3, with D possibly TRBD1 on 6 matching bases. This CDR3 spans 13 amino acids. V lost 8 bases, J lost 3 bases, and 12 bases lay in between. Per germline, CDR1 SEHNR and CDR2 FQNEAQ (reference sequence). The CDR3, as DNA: TGTGCCAGCTTCATAGGGGGAACAGATACGCAGTATTTT. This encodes CASFIGGTDTQYF.

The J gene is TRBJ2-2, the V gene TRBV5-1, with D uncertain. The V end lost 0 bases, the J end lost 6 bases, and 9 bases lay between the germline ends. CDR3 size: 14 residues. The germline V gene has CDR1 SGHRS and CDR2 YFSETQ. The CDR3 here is CASSLVGTPGELFF. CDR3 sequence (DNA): TGCGCCAGCAGCTTGGTGGGCACTCCCGGGGAGCTGTTTTTT.

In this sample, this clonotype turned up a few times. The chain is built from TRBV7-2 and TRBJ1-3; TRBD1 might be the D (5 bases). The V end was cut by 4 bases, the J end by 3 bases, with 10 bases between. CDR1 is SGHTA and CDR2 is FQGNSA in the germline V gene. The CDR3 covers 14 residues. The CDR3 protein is CASSWDGGGNTIYF. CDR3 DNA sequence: TGTGCCAGCAGCTGGGACGGTGGTGGAAACACCATATATTTT.

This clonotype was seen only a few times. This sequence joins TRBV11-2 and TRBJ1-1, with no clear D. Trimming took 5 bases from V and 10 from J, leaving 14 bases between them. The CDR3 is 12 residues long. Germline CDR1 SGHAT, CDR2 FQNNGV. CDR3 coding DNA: TGTGCCAGCAGCGCTTTGCGCCGCGGAGCTTTCTTT. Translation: CASSALRRGAFF.

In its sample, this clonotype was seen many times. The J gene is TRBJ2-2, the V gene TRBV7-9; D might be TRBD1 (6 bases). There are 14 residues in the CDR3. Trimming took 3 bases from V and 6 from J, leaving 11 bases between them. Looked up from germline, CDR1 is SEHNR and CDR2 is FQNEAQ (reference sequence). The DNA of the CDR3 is TGTGCCAGCAGCTTGAGGGGGTCGTCCGGGGAGCTGTTTTTT. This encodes CASSLRGSSGELFF.

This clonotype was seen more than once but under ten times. Here the CDR3 DNA reads TGTGCCAGCAATGGACAGGGGGGTTCACCCCTCCACTTT. Residues: CASNGQGGSPLHF. The rearrangement joins TRBV11-1 to TRBJ1-6; 10 bases line up with TRBD1. Per germline, CDR1 SGHAT and CDR2 FQDESV (reference sequence). The CDR3 totals 13 residues. The trim removed 7 bases at V and 9 bases at J, leaving 3 bases unmatched. The entire variable domain, with the rest obtained from reference TRBV11-1 and TRBJ1-6, is as follows: EAEVAQSPRYKITEKSQAVAFWCDPISGHATLYWYRQILGQGPELLVQFQDESVVDDSQLPKDRFSAERLKGVDSTLKIQPAELGDSAMYLCASNGQGGSPLHFGNGTRLTVT.

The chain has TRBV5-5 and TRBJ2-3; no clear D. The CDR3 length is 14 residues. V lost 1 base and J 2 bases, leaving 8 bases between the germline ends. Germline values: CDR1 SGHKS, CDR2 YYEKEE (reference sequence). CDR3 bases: TGTGCCAGCAGCTTGCAAAGGCTCACAGATACGCAGTATTTT. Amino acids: CASSLQRLTDTQYF.

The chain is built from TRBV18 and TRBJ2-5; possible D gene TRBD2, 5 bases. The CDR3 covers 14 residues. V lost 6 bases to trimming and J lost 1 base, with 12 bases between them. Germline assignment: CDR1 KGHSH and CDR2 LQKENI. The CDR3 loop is CASSTPGSQETQYF. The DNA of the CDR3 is TGTGCCAGCTCCACTCCGGGGTCCCAAGAGACCCAGTACTTC.

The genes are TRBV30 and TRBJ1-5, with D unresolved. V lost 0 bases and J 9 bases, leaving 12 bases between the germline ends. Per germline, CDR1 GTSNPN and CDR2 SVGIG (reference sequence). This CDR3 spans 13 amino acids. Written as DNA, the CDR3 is TGTGCCTGGAGTGTATTCCCGGGTGGGCCCCAGCATTTT. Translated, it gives CAWSVFPGGPQHF.

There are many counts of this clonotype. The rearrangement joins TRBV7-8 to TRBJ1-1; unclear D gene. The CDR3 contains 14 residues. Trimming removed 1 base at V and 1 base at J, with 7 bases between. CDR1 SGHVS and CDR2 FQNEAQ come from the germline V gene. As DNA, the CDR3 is TGTGCCAGCAGCTTAGGCATAAGGAACACTGAAGCTTTCTTT. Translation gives CASSLGIRNTEAFF.

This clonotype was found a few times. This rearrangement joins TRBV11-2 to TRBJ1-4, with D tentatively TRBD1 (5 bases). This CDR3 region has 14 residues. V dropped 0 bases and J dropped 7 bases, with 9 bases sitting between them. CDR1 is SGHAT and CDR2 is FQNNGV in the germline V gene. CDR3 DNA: TGTGCCAGCAGCTTAGACAGGGCGACTGAAAAACTGTTTTTT. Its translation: CASSLDRATEKLFF.

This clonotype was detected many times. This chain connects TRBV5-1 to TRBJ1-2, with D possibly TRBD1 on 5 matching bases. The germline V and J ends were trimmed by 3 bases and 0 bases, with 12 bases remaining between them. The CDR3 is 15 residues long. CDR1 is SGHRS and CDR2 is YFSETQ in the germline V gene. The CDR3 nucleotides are TGCGCCAGCAGCTCAGGGACGAGAACTAACTATGGCTACACCTTC. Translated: CASSSGTRTNYGYTF.

The chain's CDR3 is CSVVEGINQPQHF. In DNA form, the CDR3 reads TGCAGCGTTGTCGAGGGGATCAATCAGCCCCAGCATTTT. The chain has TRBV29-1 and TRBJ1-5, with D possibly matching TRBD1 (5 bases). V dropped 4 bases and J dropped 3 bases, with 10 bases sitting between them. Per the germline V gene, CDR1 is SQVTM and CDR2 is ANQGSEA. The CDR3 is 13 residues long.

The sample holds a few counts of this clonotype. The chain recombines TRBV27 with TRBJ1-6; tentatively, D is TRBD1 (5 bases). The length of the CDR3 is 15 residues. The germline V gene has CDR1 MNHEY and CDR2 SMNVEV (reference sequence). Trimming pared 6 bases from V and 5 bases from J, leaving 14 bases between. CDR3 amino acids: CASRSTGLDNSPLHF. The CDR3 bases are TGTGCCAGCAGGTCAACAGGTTTAGATAATTCACCCCTCCACTTT.

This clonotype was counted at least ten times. CDR3 loop: CTSSQDPAADTQYF. CDR3 coding DNA: TGCACCAGCAGCCAAGATCCCGCGGCAGATACGCAGTATTTT. The V and J genes are TRBV1 and TRBJ2-3. TRBV1 corresponds to a pseudogene. The CDR3 has 14 amino acids.

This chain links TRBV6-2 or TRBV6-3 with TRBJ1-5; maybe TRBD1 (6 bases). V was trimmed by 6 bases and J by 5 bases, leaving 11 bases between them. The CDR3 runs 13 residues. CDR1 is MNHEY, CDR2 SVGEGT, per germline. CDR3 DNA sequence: TGTGCCAGCAGGCAGGGGATTTATCAGCCCCAGCATTTT. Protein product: CASRQGIYQPQHF.

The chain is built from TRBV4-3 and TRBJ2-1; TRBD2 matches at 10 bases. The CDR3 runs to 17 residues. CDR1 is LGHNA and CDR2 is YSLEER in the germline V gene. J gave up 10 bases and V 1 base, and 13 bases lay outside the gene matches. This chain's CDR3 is CASSQVSSGGMLIEQFF. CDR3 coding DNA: TGCGCCAGCAGCCAAGTTAGTAGCGGGGGGATGTTAATAGAGCAGTTCTTC.

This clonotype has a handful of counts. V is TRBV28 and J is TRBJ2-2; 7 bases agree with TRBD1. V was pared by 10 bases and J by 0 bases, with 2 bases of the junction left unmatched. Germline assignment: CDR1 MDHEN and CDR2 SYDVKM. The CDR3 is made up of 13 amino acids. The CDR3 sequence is CATGTANTGELFF. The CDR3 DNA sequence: TGTGCCACCGGGACAGCGAACACCGGGGAGCTGTTTTTT.

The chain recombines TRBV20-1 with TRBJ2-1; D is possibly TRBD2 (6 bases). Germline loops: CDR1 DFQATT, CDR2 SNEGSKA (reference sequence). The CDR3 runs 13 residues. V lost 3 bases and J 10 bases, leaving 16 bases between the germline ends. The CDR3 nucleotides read TGCAGTGCTAGTCGCGGGGCGTTCCAAGAGCAGTTCTTC. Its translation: CSASRGAFQEQFF.

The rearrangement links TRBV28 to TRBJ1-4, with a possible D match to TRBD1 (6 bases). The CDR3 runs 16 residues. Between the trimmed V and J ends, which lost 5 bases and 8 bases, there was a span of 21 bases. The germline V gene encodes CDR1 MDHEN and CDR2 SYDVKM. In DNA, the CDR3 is TGTGCCAGCAGTGGTTCTTATACAGGGTTAGGAGAAAAACTGTTTTTT. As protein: CASSGSYTGLGEKLFF.

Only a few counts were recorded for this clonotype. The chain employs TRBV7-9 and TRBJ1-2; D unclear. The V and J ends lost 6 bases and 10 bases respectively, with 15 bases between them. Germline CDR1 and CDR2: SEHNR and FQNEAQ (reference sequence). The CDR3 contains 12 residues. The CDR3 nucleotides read TGTGCCAGCAGATGGGGAGGCCGAGCCTACACCTTC. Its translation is CASRWGGRAYTF.

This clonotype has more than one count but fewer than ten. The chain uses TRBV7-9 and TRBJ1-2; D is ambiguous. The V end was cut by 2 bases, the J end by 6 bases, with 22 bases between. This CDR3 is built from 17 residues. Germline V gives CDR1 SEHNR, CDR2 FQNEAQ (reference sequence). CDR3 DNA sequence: TGTGCCAGCAGCTTAAGCGGTTCGGCGGTGCAAGAGGATGGCTACACCTTC. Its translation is CASSLSGSAVQEDGYTF. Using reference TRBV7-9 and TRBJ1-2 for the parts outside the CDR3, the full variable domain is DTGVSQNPRHKITKRGQNVTFRCDPISEHNRLYWYRQTLGQGPEFLTYFQNEAQLEKSRLLSDRFSAERPKGSFSTLEIQRTEQGDSAMYLCASSLSGSAVQEDGYTFGSGTRLTVV.

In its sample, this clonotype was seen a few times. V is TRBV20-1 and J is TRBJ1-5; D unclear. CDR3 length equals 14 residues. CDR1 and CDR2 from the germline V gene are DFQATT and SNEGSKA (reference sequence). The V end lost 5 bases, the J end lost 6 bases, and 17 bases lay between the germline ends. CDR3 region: CSAGPPAGSQPQHF. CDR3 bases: TGCAGTGCTGGACCTCCGGCTGGAAGTCAGCCCCAGCATTTT.

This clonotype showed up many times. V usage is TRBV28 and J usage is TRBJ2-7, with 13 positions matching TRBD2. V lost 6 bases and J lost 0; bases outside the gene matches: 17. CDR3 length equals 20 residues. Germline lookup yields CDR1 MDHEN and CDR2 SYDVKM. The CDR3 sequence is CASSPTTRGLAGVSSYEQYV. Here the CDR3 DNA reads TGTGCCAGCAGCCCCACCACCCGAGGACTAGCGGGGGTGAGCTCCTACGAGCAGTACGTC.

CDR3 amino acids: CASSLLGRGPDTQYF. Here the CDR3 DNA reads TGTGCCAGCAGCTTACTCGGTCGAGGACCAGATACGCAGTATTTT. The chain combines TRBV13 with TRBJ2-3; D not certain. V was pared by 2 bases and J by 4 bases, with 13 bases between. This CDR3 is built from 15 residues. CDR1 is PRHDT and CDR2 is FYEKMQ in the germline V gene (reference sequence).

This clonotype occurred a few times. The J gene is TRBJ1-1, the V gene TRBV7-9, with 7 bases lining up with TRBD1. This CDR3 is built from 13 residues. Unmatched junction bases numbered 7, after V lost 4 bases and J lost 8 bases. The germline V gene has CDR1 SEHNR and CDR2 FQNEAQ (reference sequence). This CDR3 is CASSSYWDREAFF. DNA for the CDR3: TGTGCCAGCAGCTCCTACTGGGACAGAGAAGCTTTCTTT. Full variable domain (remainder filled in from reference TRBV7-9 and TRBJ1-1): DTGVSQNPRHKITKRGQNVTFRCDPISEHNRLYWYRQTLGQGPEFLTYFQNEAQLEKSRLLSDRFSAERPKGSFSTLEIQRTEQGDSAMYLCASSSYWDREAFFGQGTRLTVV.

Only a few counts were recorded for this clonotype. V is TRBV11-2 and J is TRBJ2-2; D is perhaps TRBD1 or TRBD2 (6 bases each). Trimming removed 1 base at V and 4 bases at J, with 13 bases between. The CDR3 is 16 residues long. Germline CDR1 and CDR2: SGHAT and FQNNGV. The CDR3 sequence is CASSLARGLSTGELFF. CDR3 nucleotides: TGTGCCAGCAGCTTAGCCAGGGGACTGAGCACCGGGGAGCTGTTTTTT.